This T cell receptor (beta chain) is drawn from a study of cytomegalovirus exposure and HLA in healthy donors. About the study: Falling in the Caucasian-associated ancestry cluster were 81% of under 450 genotyped donors. Study-wide results and caveats: A later analysis showed TCR association rates differing by HLA locus, peaking at DRB1 and lowest at HLA-C. By a later analysis, the bulk of CMV-associated TCR beta chains appeared HLA-restricted. Later on, a genetic analysis was performed. It linked a missense variant in DCLRE1C with V- and J-gene trimming of TCR beta.

Germline V gives CDR1 MNHEY, CDR2 SVGAGI. V lost 6 bases to trimming and J lost 9 bases; unmatched junction nucleotides: 11. This CDR3 has 14 residues. On this clone itself: Its target is not known.

Both 60 Vbeta primers and 13 Jbeta primers went into the PCR. Clones were sequenced by immunoSEQ multiplex PCR, and TCRdb holds only the in-frame ones, with some missing. Recorded for this sample: 95,000 to 150,000 clones. This TCR derives from a man in his late teens or twenties in good health and CMV-seronegative. The gene calls are TRBV6-5 and TRBJ2-1; the match to TRBD1 covers 7 bases. Sequenced material: PBMCs. CDR3 in DNA: TGTGCCAGCAGATATGGGACAGAACGCGGTGAGCAGTTCTTC. Protein product: CASRYGTERGEQFF.